This is a list of T cell receptor beta chains from one sample in a study of PD-L1 blockade in urothelial cancer. Sequencing was performed with immunoSEQ multiplex PCR; in TCRdb, only in-frame clones are kept and a portion is missing. This table has around 45,000 clones, 88% appearing once. Sequenced here: PBMCs, sampled around atezolizumab (anti-PD-L1) treatment. Every receptor here comes from a woman between 55 and 75 years old with urothelial cancer. Each CDR3 is given with its conserved first and last residue. D genes are given only for firm matches. Rows give clone size only sometimes, using once, few, many, or a class for an expanded clone.

DNA | CDR3 | size | D | J | V
TGTGCCAGCACCCGACTGAGTCCCTCCCCTACCCCGGATCAGCCCCAGCATTTT | CASTRLSPSPTPDQPQHF | NA | NA | TRBJ1-5 | TRBV25-1
TGTGCCAGCAGCGTAAGCCATGGCTCCTACGAGCAGTACTTC | CASSVSHGSYEQYF | once | NA | TRBJ2-7 | TRBV9
TGTGCCAGCAGTACATCAGTAGGGGTCGCTGAAGCTTTCTTT | CASSTSVGVAEAFF | once | NA | TRBJ1-1 | TRBV28
TGCGCCAGCAGCCCAGGGGGCGTTGGTGAAAAACTGTTTTTT | CASSPGGVGEKLFF | NA | TRBD1 | TRBJ1-4 | TRBV5-1
TGTGCCAGCAGCTTAGGTCACGGGAGCTCCTACGAGCAGTACTTC | CASSLGHGSSYEQYF | NA | NA | TRBJ2-7 | TRBV7-9
TGTGCCAGCATCAGAACAGGGAACACCGGGGAGCTGTTTTTT | CASIRTGNTGELFF | NA | NA | TRBJ2-2 | TRBV7-9
TGTGCCAGCAGTTACTCGACGGGACAGGGCTACGAGCAGTACTTC | CASSYSTGQGYEQYF | NA | TRBD1 | TRBJ2-7 | TRBV6-6
TGTGCCAGCAGTGAGGCACCCGGGACAGCGGTTTTGGAGCAGTTCTTC | CASSEAPGTAVLEQFF | NA | TRBD1 | TRBJ2-1 | TRBV6-4
TGTGCCAGCAGCTTATCGACCGGGGAGCTGTTTTTT | CASSLSTGELFF | NA | NA | TRBJ2-2 | TRBV5-5
TGCGCCAGCAGCTTGGTTGGTAGCTTAACCGGGGAGCTGTTTTTT | CASSLVGSLTGELFF | NA | NA | TRBJ2-2 | TRBV5-1
TGTGCCAGCAGCTTGGCTAGCGGGAGCTCAGATACGCAGTATTTT | CASSLASGSSDTQYF | NA | TRBD2 | TRBJ2-3 | TRBV5-4
TGCGCCAGCAGTGGTGGGACTAGCGGATTGTCCTACGAGCAGTACTTC | CASSGGTSGLSYEQYF | NA | TRBD2 | TRBJ2-7 | TRBV10-1
TGTGCCAGCAGTTTAGAGGGAGGGGGACCCTACGAGCAGTACTTC | CASSLEGGGPYEQYF | NA | NA | TRBJ2-7 | TRBV28
TGTGCCAGCAGCTCGGCACCGGGACTAGCGGGGTCTGGGAATGAGCAGTTCTTC | CASSSAPGLAGSGNEQFF | NA | TRBD2 | TRBJ2-1 | TRBV5-4
TGTGCCAGCAGACCGGGACAGTCCTCCTACGAGCAGTACTTC | CASRPGQSSYEQYF | NA | TRBD1 | TRBJ2-7 | TRBV7-9
TGTGCCAGTAGTATCAGGGCAGATACGCAGTATTTT | CASSIRADTQYF | NA | NA | TRBJ2-3 | TRBV19
TGCGCCAGCAGCTGGGGAGGCTCCGGACAGGGTAACACTGAAGCTTTCTTT | CASSWGGSGQGNTEAFF | few | TRBD1 | TRBJ1-1 | TRBV5-1
TGTGCCAGCAGCCCTGCGGGGTGGGGCGGGAGTTTAAAAAACATTCAGTACTTC | CASSPAGWGGSLKNIQYF | NA | TRBD2 | TRBJ2-4 | TRBV7-2
TGTGCCATCAGGCCCTCGACTAGCGGGGCGACGACCTACGAGCAGTACTTC | CAIRPSTSGATTYEQYF | NA | TRBD2 | TRBJ2-7 | TRBV10-3
TGTGCCAGCAGCTCTCCGGACTTTTACGAGCAGTACTTC | CASSSPDFYEQYF | NA | NA | TRBJ2-7 | TRBV13
TGCGCCAGCAGCCTTTACGCGGGACCCGGGGAGCTGTTTTTT | CASSLYAGPGELFF | NA | NA | TRBJ2-2 | TRBV5-1
TGTGCCAGCAGCCTCGGACAGGGGAGTTCAGATACGCAGTATTTT | CASSLGQGSSDTQYF | NA | TRBD1 | TRBJ2-3 | TRBV27
TGCGCCAGCAGCCTAATTTGGACAGGGCAGTCTGAGCAGTTCTTC | CASSLIWTGQSEQFF | NA | TRBD1 | TRBJ2-1 | TRBV4-3
TGTGCCAGCAGCGACCCCGGGACTAGCGGGGGGCAAGAGACCCAGTACTTC | CASSDPGTSGGQETQYF | NA | TRBD2 | TRBJ2-5 | TRBV9
TGTGCCAGTAGTATGACAGGGAAATCTTATCTACCCCTCGAGCAGTACTTC | CASSMTGKSYLPLEQYF | NA | TRBD1 | TRBJ2-7 | TRBV19
TGTGCCAGCAGTCGGACAGGGCTCCTGAATGAAAAACTGTTTTTT | CASSRTGLLNEKLFF | NA | TRBD1 | TRBJ1-4 | TRBV6-5
TGTGCCAGCTCACGCGGAGAGGATACGCAGTATTTT | CASSRGEDTQYF | NA | NA | TRBJ2-3 | TRBV6-5
TGCGCCAGCAGCTCGGACAGCTTGAACACCGGGGAGCTGTTTTTT | CASSSDSLNTGELFF | NA | NA | TRBJ2-2 | TRBV5-1
TGTGCCAGCAGTTCAGAGCGGGAAACAGATACGCAGTATTTT | CASSSERETDTQYF | NA | TRBD2 | TRBJ2-3 | TRBV28
TGTGCCAGCAGCTGGACTGCGAGCGATACGCAGTATTTT | CASSWTASDTQYF | once | NA | TRBJ2-3 | TRBV28
TGCGCCAGCAGTCACCCCCGCGACACCGCGGGACTTACACCCAACAATGAGCAGTTCTTC | CASSHPRDTAGLTPNNEQFF | NA | NA | TRBJ2-1 | TRBV23-1
TGTGCCAGCTCACCTGGACTAGGCATCACCTACGAGCAGTACTTC | CASSPGLGITYEQYF | NA | TRBD2 | TRBJ2-7 | TRBV18
TGTGCCAGCAGCTTGGGAGCAGGGTACACTGAAGCTTTCTTT | CASSLGAGYTEAFF | NA | NA | TRBJ1-1 | TRBV5-4